This T cell receptor beta chain originates from a study of regulatory T cells in long-lasting Graves disease. General study findings and limits: Whereas new patients shared about a thousand public clonotypes, persistent patients shared more, at some 2,700. Patients with persistent disease showed a bias toward TRBV28, TRBJ1-2 and TRBJ2-5.

The time point here: newly diagnosed GD, antithyroid drugs for less than 3 months. Isolated PBMC RNA provided the starting material for the TCR library. Comment on this clonotype: Its antigen remains unknown.

The CDR3 consists of 14 residues. The germline gives CDR1 MNHNS, CDR2 SASEGT. The trim removed 6 bases at V and 4 bases at J, leaving 4 bases unmatched. Construction of TCR beta libraries relied on iRepertoire HTBI primers and on Arm-PCR targeting CDR3 regions. TCRdb re-derived calls from the multiplex PCR reads in MiXCR, one entry per CDR3 protein. The table lists 350,000 to 400,000 distinct CDR3 sequences, roughly 16% of them singletons. The sequence came from a female donor with Graves disease. This sequence joins TRBV6-1 and TRBJ2-4; TRBD1 agrees at 9 bases. Sequenced material: peripheral blood mononuclear cells (PBMCs), taken at new diagnosis, from a patient treated with antithyroid drugs. This chain's CDR3 is CASSPGQGKNIQYF. CDR3 in DNA: TGTGCCAGCAGCCCCGGACAGGGGAAAAACATTCAGTACTTC.